The entry that follows covers one T cell receptor (beta chain) sequence. This sample is drawn from a study of blood T cell repertoires in COVID-19. The table came from immunoSEQ multiplex PCR; TCRdb's copy has only in-frame clones and leaves some out. The sample lists fewer than 200,000 clones, more than 70% occurring once. Trimming left V 8 bases short and J 1 base short, with 10 bases between. Germline V gives CDR1 MDHEN, CDR2 SYDVKM. The CDR3 loop spans 13 amino acids. The chain employs TRBV28 and TRBJ2-3; the D is unclear. The sequenced sample consisted of peripheral blood. This TCR derives from a man aged 35-49 years with active or convalescent COVID-19. CDR3 coding DNA: TGTGCCAGCCGCCCCCCGGGCACAGATACGCAGTATTTT. Translation gives CASRPPGTDTQYF.